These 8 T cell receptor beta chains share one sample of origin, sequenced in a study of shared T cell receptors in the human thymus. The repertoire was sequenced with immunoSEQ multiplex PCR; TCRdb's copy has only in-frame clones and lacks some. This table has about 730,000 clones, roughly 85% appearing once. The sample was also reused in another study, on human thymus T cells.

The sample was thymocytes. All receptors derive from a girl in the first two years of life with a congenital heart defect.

The CDR3 DNA is TGTGCCAGTAGTTTACGGACTAGCGGGGGGGCCGTGAGCTCCTACAATGAGCAGTTCTTC. This translates into CASSLRTSGGAVSSYNEQFF. V is TRBV19 and J is TRBJ2-1; 15 nucleotides align to TRBD2. Trimming cost V 5 bases and J 0 bases; bases outside gene matches: 11. Germline V gene lookup returns CDR1 LNHDA and CDR2 SQIVND (reference sequence). The CDR3 loop spans 20 amino acids.

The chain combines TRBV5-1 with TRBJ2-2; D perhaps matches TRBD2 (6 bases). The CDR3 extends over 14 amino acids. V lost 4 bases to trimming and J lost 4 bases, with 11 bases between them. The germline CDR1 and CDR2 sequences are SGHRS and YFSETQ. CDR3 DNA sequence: TGCGCCAGCAGCAGACGGGAGCCCACCGGGGAGCTGTTTTTT. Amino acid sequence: CASSRREPTGELFF.

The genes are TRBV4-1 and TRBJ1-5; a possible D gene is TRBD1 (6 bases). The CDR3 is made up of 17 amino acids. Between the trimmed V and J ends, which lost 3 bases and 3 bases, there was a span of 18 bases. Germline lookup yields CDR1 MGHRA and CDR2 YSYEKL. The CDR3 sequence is CASSHARGSFTNQPQHF. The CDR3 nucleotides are TGCGCCAGCAGCCATGCCAGGGGATCATTCACCAATCAGCCCCAGCATTTT.

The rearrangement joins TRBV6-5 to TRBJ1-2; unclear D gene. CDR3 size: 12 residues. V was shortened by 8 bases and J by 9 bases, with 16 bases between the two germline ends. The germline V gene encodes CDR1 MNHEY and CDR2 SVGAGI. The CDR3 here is CASSTTPSSYTF. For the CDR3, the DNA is TGTGCCAGCTCCACTACCCCTAGTAGCTACACCTTC.

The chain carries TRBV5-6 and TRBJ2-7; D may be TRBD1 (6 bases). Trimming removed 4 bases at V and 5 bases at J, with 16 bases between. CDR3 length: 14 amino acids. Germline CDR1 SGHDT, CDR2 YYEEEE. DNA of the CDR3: TGTGCCAGCAGCATACAGGGCCCCCTACACGAGCAGTACTTC. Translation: CASSIQGPLHEQYF.

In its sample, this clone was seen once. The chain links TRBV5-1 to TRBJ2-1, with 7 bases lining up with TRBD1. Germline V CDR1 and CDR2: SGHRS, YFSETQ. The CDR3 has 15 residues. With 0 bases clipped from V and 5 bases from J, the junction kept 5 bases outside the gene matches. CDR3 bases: TGCGCCAGCAGCTTGGCCAGGGGGAATGACAATGAGCAGTTCTTC. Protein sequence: CASSLARGNDNEQFF.

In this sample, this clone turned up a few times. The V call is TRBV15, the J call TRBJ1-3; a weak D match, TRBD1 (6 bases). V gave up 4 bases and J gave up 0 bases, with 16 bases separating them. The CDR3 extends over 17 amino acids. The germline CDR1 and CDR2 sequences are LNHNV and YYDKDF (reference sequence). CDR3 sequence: CATSTPGQQSSGNTIYF. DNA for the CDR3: TGTGCCACCAGCACCCCAGGACAGCAGAGCTCTGGAAACACCATATATTTT.

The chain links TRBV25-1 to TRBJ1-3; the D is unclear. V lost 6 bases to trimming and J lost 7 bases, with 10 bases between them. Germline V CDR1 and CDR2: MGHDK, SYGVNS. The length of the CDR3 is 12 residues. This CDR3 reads CASSEGGNTIYF. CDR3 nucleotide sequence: TGTGCCAGCAGCGAGGGCGGGAACACCATATATTTT.